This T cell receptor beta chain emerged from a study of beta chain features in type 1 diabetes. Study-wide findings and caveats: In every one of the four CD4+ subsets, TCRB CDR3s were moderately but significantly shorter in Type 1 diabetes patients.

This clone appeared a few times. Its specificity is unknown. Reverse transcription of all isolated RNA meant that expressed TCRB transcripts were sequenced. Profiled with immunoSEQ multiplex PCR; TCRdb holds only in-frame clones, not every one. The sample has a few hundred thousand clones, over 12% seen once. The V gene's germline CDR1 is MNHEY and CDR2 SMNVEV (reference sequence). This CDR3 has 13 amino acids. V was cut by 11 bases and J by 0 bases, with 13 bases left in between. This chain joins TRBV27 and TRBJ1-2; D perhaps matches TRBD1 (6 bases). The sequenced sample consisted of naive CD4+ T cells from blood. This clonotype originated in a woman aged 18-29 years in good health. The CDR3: CAAGGAPNYGYTF. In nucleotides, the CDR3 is TGTGCCGCGGGGGGGGCGCCTAACTATGGCTACACCTTC.